This passage covers 5 T cell receptor beta chains from one sample sequenced in a study of blood T cell repertoires in COVID-19. Libraries were prepared by immunoSEQ multiplex PCR; TCRdb keeps only in-frame clonotypes and omits some of them. The data hold roughly 65,000 clones, with about 82% observed a single time. The sequencing input was peripheral blood. These receptors all stem from a human donor in a cohort sampled during active COVID-19.

The chain couples TRBV28 to TRBJ2-4; D is uncertain. Germline V lookup: CDR1 MDHEN, CDR2 SYDVKM. The CDR3 extends over 14 amino acids. V lost 2 bases to trimming and J lost 7 bases, with 12 bases between them. CDR3 region: CASSLAAPRNIQYF. CDR3 bases: TGTGCCAGCAGTTTAGCGGCTCCCCGGAACATTCAGTACTTC.

The V and J genes are TRBV19 and TRBJ1-4, with D possibly matching TRBD1 (5 bases). The CDR3 loop spans 15 amino acids. The V end was cut by 9 bases, the J end by 0 bases, with 14 bases between. Germline V gene data show CDR1 as LNHDA and CDR2 as SQIVND (reference sequence). CDR3 nucleotides: TGTGCCAGCGCACAGGCGCCGGCAACTAATGAAAAACTGTTTTTT. Translating gives CASAQAPATNEKLFF.

The chain uses TRBV5-5 and TRBJ1-1; weak D call: TRBD1 (6 bases). The CDR3 is 12 residues long. Germline-derived CDR1 and CDR2 are SGHKS and YYEKEE (reference sequence). The V and J ends lost 3 bases and 7 bases respectively, with 10 bases between them. CDR3 loop: CASSWGQGEAFF. Written as DNA, the CDR3 is TGTGCCAGCAGCTGGGGGCAGGGTGAAGCTTTCTTT. The full variable domain, in which reference TRBV5-5 and TRBJ1-1 provide the parts outside the CDR3, is DAGVTQSPTHLIKTRGQQVTLRCSPISGHKSVSWYQQVLGQGPQFIFQYYEKEERGRGNFPDRFSARQFPNYSSELNVNALLLGDSALYLCASSWGQGEAFFGQGTRLTVV.

This clone was counted once. The chain joins TRBV18 to TRBJ2-7, with D tentatively TRBD1 (6 bases). The CDR3 has 13 amino acids. V lost 6 bases to trimming and J lost 6 bases, with 15 bases between them. Germline V CDR1 and CDR2: KGHSH, LQKENI. CDR3 DNA sequence: TGTGCCAGCTCCCGGGACACTGACGGCGAGCAGTACTTC. It specifies CASSRDTDGEQYF.

The rearrangement links TRBV7-2 to TRBJ2-3, with a tentative D call TRBD1 (6 bases). V was shortened by 5 bases and J by 4 bases, with 19 bases between the two germline ends. This CDR3 comprises 16 residues. The germline V gene has CDR1 SGHTA and CDR2 FQGNSA. This CDR3 reads CASSPKRRGESDTQYF. CDR3 coding DNA: TGTGCCAGCAGCCCAAAGCGCAGGGGAGAGTCAGATACGCAGTATTTT.